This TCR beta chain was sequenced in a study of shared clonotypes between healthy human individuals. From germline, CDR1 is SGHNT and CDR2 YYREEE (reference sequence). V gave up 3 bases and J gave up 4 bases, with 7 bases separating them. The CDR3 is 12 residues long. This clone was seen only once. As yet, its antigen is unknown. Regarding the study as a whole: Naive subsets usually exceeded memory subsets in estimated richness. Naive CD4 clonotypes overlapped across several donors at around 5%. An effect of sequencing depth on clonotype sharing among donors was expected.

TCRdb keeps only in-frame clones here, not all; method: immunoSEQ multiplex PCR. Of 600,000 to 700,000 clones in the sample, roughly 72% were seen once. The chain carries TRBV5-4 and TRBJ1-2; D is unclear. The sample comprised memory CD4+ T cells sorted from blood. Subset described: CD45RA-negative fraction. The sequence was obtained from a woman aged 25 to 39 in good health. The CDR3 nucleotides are TGTGCCAGCAGCTCCGAGGGCTATGGCTACACCTTC. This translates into CASSSEGYGYTF.